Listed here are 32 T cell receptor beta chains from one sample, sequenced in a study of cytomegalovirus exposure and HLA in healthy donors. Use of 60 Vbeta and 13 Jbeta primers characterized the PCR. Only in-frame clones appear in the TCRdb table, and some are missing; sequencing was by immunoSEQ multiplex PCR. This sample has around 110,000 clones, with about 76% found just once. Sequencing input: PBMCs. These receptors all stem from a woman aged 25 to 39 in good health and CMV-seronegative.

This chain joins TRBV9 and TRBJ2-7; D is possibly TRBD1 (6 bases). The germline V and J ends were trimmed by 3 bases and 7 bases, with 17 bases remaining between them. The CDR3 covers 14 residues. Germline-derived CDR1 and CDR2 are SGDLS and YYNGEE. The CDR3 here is CASSADRLTGEQYF. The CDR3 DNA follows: TGTGCCAGCAGCGCTGACAGGCTAACCGGGGAGCAGTACTTC.

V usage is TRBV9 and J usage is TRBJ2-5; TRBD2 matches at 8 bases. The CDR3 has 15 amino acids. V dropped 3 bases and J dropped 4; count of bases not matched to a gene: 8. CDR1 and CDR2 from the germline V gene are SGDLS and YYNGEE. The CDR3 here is CASSGGGRSGETQYF. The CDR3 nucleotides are TGTGCCAGCAGCGGAGGCGGGAGGTCCGGAGAGACCCAGTACTTC.

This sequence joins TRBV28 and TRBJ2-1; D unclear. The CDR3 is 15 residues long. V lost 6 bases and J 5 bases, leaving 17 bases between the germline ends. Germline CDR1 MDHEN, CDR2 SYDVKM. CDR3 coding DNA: TGTGCCAGCAGCCTACCCACCGCCCATAACAATGAGCAGTTCTTC. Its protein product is CASSLPTAHNNEQFF.

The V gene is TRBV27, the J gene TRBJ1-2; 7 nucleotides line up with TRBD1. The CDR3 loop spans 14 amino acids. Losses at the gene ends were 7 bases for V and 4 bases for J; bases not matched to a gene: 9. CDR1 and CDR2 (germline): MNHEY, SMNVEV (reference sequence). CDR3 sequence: CASTGDRSRYGYTF. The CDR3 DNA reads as TGTGCCAGCACCGGGGACAGATCTCGCTATGGCTACACCTTC.

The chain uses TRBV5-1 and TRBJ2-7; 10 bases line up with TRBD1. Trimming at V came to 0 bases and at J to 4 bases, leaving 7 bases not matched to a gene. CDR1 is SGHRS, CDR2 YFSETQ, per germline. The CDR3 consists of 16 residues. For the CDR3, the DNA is TGCGCCAGCAGCTTGGGAGGGACAGGGGTAGGTTACGAGCAGTACTTC. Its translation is CASSLGGTGVGYEQYF. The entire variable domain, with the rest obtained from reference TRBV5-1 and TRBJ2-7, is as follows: KAGVTQTPRYLIKTRGQQVTLSCSPISGHRSVSWYQQTPGQGLQFLFEYFSETQRNKGNFPGRFSGRQFSNSRSEMNVSTLELGDSALYLCASSLGGTGVGYEQYFGPGTRLTVT.

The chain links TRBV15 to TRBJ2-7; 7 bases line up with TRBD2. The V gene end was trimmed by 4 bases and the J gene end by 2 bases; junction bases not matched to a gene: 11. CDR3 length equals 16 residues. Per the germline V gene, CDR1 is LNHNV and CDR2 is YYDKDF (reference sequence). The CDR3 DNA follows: TGTGCCACCAGCAACGACGGGACTACCACACCCTACGAGCAGTACTTC. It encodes CATSNDGTTTPYEQYF.

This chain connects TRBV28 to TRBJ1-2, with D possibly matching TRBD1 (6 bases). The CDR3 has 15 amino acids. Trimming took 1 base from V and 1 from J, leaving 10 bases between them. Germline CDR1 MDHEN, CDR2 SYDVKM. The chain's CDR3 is CASSLSPRGNYGYTF. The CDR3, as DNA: TGTGCCAGCAGTTTATCCCCCAGGGGTAACTATGGCTACACCTTC.

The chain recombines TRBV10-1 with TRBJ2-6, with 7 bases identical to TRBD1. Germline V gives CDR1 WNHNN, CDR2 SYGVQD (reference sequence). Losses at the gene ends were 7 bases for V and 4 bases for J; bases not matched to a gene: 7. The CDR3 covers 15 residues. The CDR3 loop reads CASKGAGFGANVLTF. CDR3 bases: TGCGCCAGCAAGGGGGCAGGGTTCGGGGCCAACGTCCTGACTTTC.

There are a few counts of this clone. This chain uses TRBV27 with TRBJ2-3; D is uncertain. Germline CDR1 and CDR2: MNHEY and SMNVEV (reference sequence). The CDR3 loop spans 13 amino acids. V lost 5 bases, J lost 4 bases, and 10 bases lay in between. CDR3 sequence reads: CASSPRVPDTQYF. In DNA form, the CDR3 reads TGTGCCAGCAGTCCCCGGGTCCCAGATACGCAGTATTTT.

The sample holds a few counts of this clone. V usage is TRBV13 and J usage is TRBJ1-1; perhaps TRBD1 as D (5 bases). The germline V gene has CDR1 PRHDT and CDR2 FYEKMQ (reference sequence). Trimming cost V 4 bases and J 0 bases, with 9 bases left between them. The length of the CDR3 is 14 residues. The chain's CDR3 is CASSWGGMNTEAFF. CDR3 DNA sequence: TGTGCCAGCAGCTGGGGGGGGATGAACACTGAAGCTTTCTTT.

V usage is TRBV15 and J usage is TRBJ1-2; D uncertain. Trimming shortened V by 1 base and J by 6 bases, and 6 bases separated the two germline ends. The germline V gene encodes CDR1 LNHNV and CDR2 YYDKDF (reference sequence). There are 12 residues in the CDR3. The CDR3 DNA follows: TGTGCCACCAGCAGAGGTCTCGATGGCTACACCTTC. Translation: CATSRGLDGYTF.

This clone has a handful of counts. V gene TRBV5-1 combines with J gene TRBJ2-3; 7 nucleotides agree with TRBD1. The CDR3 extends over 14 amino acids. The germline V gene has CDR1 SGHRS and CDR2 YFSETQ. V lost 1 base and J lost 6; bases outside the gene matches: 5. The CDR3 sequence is CASSLWDREDTQYF. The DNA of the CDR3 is TGCGCCAGCAGCTTGTGGGACAGAGAGGATACGCAGTATTTT.

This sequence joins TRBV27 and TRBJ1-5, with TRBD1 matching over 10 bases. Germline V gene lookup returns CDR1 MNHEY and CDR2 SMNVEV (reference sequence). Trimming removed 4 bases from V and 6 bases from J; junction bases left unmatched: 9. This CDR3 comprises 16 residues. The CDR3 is CASSSGTGVLGQPQHF. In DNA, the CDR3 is TGTGCCAGCAGTTCCGGGACAGGGGTGTTGGGTCAGCCCCAGCATTTT.

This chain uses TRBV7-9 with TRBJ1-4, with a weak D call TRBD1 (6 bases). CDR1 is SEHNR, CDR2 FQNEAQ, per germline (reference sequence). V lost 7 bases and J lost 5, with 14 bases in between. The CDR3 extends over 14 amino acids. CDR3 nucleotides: TGTGCCAGCAACTTGGACAGAGCAAATGAAAAACTGTTTTTT. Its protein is CASNLDRANEKLFF.

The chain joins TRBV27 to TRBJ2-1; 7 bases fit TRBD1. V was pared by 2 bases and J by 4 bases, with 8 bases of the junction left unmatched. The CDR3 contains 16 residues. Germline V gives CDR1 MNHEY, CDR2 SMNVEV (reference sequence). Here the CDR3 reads CASSLVRQGVYNEQFF. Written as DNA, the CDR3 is TGTGCCAGCAGTTTAGTTCGTCAGGGGGTTTACAATGAGCAGTTCTTC.

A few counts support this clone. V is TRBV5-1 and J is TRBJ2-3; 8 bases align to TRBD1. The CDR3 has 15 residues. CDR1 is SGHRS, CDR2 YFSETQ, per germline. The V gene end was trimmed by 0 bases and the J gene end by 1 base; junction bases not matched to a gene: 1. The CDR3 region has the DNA TGCGCCAGCAGCTTGGCCAGGGGGCGCACAGATACGCAGTATTTT. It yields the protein CASSLARGRTDTQYF.

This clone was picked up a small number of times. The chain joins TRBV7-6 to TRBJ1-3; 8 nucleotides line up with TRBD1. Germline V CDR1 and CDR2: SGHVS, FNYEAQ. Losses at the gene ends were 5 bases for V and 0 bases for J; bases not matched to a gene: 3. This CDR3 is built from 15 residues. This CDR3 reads CASSGQGFSGNTIYF. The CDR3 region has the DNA TGTGCCAGCAGCGGACAGGGATTCTCTGGAAACACCATATATTTT.

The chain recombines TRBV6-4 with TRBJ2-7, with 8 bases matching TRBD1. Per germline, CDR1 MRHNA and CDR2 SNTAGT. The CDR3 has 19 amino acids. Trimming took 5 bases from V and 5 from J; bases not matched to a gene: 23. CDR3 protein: CASSRRDRTLHLPYHEQYF. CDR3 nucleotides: TGTGCCAGCAGTCGTCGGGACAGGACTCTACATTTACCCTATCACGAGCAGTACTTC.

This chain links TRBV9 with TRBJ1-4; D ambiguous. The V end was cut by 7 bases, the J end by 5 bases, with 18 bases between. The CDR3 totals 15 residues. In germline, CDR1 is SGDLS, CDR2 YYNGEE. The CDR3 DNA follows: TGTGCCAGCGGACCTGACGGAGGGCCGAATGAAAAACTGTTTTTT. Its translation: CASGPDGGPNEKLFF.

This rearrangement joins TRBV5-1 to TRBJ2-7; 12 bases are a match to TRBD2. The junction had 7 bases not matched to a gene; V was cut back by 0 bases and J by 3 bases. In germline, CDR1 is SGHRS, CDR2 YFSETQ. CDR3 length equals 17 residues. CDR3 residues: CASSLGLAGGNLYEQYF. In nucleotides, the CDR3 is TGCGCCAGCAGCTTGGGGCTAGCGGGAGGGAACCTCTACGAGCAGTACTTC.

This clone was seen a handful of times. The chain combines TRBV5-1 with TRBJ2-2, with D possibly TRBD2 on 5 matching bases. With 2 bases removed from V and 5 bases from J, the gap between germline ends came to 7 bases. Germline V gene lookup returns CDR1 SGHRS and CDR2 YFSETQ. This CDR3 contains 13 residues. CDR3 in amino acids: CASSLPGTGELFF. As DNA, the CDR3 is TGCGCCAGCAGCTTACCGGGGACCGGGGAGCTGTTTTTT.

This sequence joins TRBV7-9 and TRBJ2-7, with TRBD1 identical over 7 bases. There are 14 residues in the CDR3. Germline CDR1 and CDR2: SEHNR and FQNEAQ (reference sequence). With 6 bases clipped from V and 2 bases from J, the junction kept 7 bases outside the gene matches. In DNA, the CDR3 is TGTGCCAGCAGTTCCGGACAGGCCCCCTACGAGCAGTACTTC. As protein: CASSSGQAPYEQYF.

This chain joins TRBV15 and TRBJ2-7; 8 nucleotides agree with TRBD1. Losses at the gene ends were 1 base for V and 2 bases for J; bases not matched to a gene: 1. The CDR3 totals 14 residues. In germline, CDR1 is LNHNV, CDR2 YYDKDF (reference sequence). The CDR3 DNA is TGTGCCACCAGCAGAGGACAGGGGACCTACGAGCAGTACTTC. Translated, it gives CATSRGQGTYEQYF. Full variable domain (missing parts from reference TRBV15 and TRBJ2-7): DAMVIQNPRYQVTQFGKPVTLSCSQTLNHNVMYWYQQKSSQAPKLLFHYYDKDFNNEADTPDNFQSRRPNTSFCFLDIRSPGLGDTAMYLCATSRGQGTYEQYFGPGTRLTVT.

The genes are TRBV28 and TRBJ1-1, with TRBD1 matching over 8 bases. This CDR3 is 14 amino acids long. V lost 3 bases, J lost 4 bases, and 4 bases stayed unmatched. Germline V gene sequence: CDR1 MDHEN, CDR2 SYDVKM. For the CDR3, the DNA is TGTGCCAGCAGTTTCGGGACAGGTGTCACTGAAGCTTTCTTT. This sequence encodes CASSFGTGVTEAFF. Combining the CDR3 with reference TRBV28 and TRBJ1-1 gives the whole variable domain DVKVTQSSRYLVKRTGEKVFLECVQDMDHENMFWYRQDPGLGLRLIYFSYDVKMKEKGDIPEGYSVSREKKERFSLILESASTNQTSMYLCASSFGTGVTEAFFGQGTRLTVV.

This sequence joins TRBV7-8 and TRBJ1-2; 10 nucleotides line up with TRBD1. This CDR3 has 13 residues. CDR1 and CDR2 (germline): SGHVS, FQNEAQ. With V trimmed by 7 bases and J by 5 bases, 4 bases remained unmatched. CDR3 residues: CASTLGQGYGYTF. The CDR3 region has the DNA TGTGCCAGCACCTTGGGACAGGGGTATGGCTACACCTTC.

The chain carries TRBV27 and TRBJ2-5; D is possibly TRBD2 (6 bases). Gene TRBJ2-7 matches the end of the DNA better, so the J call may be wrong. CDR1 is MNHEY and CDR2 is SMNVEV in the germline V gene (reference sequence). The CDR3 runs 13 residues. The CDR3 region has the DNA TGTGCCAGCAATGAGCCGGGAGCCTACGAGCAGTACTTC. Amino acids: CASNEPGAYEQYF.

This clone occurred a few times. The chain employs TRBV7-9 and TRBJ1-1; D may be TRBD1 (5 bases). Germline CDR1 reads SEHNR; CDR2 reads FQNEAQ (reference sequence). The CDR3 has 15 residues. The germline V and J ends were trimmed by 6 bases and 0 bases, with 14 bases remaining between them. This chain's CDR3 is CASRGDGGMNTEAFF. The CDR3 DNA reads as TGTGCCAGCAGGGGAGACGGGGGAATGAACACTGAAGCTTTCTTT.

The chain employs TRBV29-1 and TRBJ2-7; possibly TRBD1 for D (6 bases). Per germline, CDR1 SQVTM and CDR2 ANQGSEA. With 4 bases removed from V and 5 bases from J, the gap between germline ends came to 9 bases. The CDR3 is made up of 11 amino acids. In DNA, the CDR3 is TGCAGCGTTGGCCCAGGGGACGAGCAGTACTTC. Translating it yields CSVGPGDEQYF.

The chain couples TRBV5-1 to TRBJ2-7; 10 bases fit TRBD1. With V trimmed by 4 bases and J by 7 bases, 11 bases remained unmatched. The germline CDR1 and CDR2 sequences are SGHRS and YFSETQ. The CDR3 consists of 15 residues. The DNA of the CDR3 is TGCGCCAGCAGCACAAAGACAGGGGGCGAGTCAGAGCAGTACTTC. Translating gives CASSTKTGGESEQYF.

CDR3 residues: CASALAGGGHNEQFF. The CDR3 DNA sequence: TGTGCCAGCGCCCTAGCGGGAGGGGGGCACAATGAGCAGTTCTTC. V gene TRBV9 combines with J gene TRBJ2-1; 12 positions agree with TRBD2. The CDR3 extends over 15 amino acids. V shed 7 bases and J 5 bases; nucleotides not matched to a gene: 7. The germline V gene encodes CDR1 SGDLS and CDR2 YYNGEE.

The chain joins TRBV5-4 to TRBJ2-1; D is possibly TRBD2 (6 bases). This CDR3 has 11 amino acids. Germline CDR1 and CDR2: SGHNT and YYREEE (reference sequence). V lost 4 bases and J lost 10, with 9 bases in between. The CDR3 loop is CASSGGWEQFF. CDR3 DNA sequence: TGTGCCAGCAGCGGAGGGTGGGAGCAGTTCTTC.

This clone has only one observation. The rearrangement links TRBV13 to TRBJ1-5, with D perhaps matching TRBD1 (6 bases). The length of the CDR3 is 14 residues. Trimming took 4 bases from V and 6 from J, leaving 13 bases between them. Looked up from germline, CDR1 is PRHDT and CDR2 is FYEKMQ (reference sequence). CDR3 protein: CASSYQGLRQPQHF. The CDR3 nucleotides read TGTGCCAGCAGCTATCAGGGGCTCCGTCAGCCCCAGCATTTT.